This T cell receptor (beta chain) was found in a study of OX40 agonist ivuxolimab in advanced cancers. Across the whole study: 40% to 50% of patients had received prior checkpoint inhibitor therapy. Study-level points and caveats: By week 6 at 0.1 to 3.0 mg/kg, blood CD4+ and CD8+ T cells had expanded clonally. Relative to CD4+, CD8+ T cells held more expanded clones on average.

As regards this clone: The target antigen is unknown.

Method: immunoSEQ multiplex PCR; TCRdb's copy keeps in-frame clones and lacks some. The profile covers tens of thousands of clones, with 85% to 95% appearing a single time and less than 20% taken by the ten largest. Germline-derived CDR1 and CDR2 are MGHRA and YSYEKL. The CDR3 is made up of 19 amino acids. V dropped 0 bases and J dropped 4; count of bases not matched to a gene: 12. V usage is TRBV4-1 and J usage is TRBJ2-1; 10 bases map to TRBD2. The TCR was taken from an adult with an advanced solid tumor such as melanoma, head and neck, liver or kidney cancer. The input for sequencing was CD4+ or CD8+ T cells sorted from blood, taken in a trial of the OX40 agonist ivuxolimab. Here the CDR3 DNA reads TGCGCCAGCAGCCAAGATTGGCTAGCGGGGGCGCCGAAATACAATGAGCAGTTCTTC. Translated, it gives CASSQDWLAGAPKYNEQFF.